Listed below are T cell receptor beta chains from one sample, sequenced in a study of blood T cell repertoires in COVID-19. Data came from immunoSEQ multiplex PCR; TCRdb stores just in-frame clones and leaves some out. Of approximately 300,000 clones in the sample, more than 80% were seen once. Specimen: peripheral blood. Every receptor here comes from a woman aged 40 to 55 with acute or convalescent COVID-19. CDR3s leave out the opening cysteine and the closing phenylalanine or tryptophan.

v_gene | CDR3aa
TRBV24-1 | ATSGRGSDSNQPQH
TRBV5-1 | ASGKPNTGELF
TRBV11-2 | ASSSITGARGAF
TRBV6-2/TRBV6-3 | ASSWGQDSGNTIY
TRBV5-1 | ASSPGTSGGETQY
TRBV30 | AWSLLGDRDIDGYT
TRBV30 | AWSGIRIRLGRVYGYT
TRBV6-6 | ASKDRLHRTNTEAF
TRBV10-2 | ASSEFLANYGYT
TRBV5-4 | ASSLSGANYGYT
TRBV2 | ASSEEDRGYGYT
TRBV7-6 | ATSLIWGRAF
TRBV9 | ASSVGTVNQPQH
TRBV5-5 | ASSPDTRGYT
TRBV25-1 | ASSQGPGGYT
TRBV14 | ASSLLNTEAF